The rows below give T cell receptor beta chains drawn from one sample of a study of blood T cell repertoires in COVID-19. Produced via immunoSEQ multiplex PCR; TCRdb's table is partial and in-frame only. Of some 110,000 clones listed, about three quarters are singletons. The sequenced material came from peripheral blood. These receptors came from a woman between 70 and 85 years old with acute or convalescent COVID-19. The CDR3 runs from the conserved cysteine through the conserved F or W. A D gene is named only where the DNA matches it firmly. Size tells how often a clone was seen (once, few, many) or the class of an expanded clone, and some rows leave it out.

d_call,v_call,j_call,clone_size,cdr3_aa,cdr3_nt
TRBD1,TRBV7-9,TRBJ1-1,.,CASSSRQGLENTEAFF,TGTGCCAGCAGCTCAAGACAGGGCTTGGAGAACACTGAAGCTTTCTTT
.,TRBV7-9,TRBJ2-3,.,CASSVSSDTQYF,TGTGCCAGCAGCGTTAGTTCGGATACGCAGTATTTT
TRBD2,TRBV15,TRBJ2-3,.,CATSRDLSGGVDTQYF,TGTGCCACCAGCAGAGATCTCAGCGGGGGGGTGGATACGCAGTATTTT
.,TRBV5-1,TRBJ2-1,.,CASSMTVNEQFF,TGCGCCAGCAGCATGACAGTCAATGAGCAGTTCTTC
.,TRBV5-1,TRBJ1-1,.,CASSPSGVYLNTEAFF,TGCGCCAGCAGCCCGTCGGGGGTTTACCTGAACACTGAAGCTTTCTTT
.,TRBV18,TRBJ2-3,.,CASSSGDTQYF,TGTGCCAGCTCATCCGGGGATACGCAGTATTTT
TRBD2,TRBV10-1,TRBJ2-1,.,CASAPSGVYNEQFF,TGCGCCAGCGCCCCTAGCGGGGTTTACAATGAGCAGTTCTTC
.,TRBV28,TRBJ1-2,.,CASSFGRAQWDGYTF,TGTGCCAGCAGTTTTGGGAGGGCACAATGGGATGGCTACACCTTC
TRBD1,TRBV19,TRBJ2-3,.,CAVRRQGADTQYF,TGTGCCGTTCGACGACAGGGCGCAGATACGCAGTATTTT
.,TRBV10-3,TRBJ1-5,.,CAISESLSNQPQHF,TGTGCCATCAGTGAGTCGCTATCCAATCAGCCCCAGCATTTT
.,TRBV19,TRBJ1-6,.,CAASRGGRDSPLHF,TGTGCCGCCTCCCGCGGGGGGCGAGATTCACCCCTCCACTTT
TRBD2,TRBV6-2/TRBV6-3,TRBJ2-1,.,CASSKGGLAGGYNEQFF,TGTGCCAGCAGCAAAGGCGGTCTAGCGGGGGGATACAATGAGCAGTTCTTC
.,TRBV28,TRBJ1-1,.,CASTRGFDTEAFF,TGTGCCAGTACCAGGGGATTCGACACTGAAGCTTTCTTT
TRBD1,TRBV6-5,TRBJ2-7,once,CASRGQGPYEQYF,TGTGCCAGCAGGGGACAGGGCCCATACGAGCAGTACTTC
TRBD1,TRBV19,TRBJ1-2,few,CASSMNRGTAVYGYTF,TGTGCCAGTAGTATGAACAGGGGAACAGCCGTTTATGGCTACACCTTC
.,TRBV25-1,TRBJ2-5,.,CASSELNRAGETQYF,TGTGCCAGCAGTGAATTAAACAGGGCCGGAGAGACCCAGTACTTC
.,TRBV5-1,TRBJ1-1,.,CASSKNGMNTEAFF,TGCGCCAGCAGCAAAAATGGCATGAACACTGAAGCTTTCTTT
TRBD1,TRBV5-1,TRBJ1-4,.,CASSLASRDRATNEKLFF,TGCGCCAGCAGCTTGGCGTCCCGGGACAGGGCAACTAATGAAAAACTGTTTTTT
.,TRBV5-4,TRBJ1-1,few,CASSWSRGSDAFF,TGTGCCAGCAGCTGGTCCAGGGGATCCGATGCTTTCTTT
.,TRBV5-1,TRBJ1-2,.,CASSYSGDGYTF,TGCGCCAGCAGCTACTCAGGGGACGGCTACACCTTC
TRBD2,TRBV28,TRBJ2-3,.,CASSLWGSGDTDTQYF,TGTGCCAGCAGTTTATGGGGTAGCGGGGACACAGATACGCAGTATTTT
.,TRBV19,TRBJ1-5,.,CASSTQPSETDNQPQHF,TGTGCCAGTAGTACACAACCGTCAGAGACAGATAATCAGCCCCAGCATTTT
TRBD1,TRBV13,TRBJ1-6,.,CASSHGQGVSPLHF,TGTGCCAGCAGCCATGGACAGGGTGTTTCACCCCTCCACTTT
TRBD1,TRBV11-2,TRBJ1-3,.,CASSRGLTGAGNTIYF,TGTGCCAGCAGCCGCGGTCTGACAGGGGCCGGGAACACCATATATTTT
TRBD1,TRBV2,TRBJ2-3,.,CAKRGTGGTDTQYF,TGTGCCAAGCGAGGGACAGGGGGCACAGATACGCAGTATTTT
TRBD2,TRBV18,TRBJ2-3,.,CASSPFSLAGARDTQYF,TGTGCCAGCTCACCATTTTCCCTAGCGGGGGCGAGAGATACGCAGTATTTT
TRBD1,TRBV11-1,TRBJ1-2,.,CASSLTGDYGYTF,TGTGCCAGCAGCTTGACAGGGGACTATGGCTACACCTTC
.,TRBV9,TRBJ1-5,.,CASSVGPGNNQPQHF,TGTGCCAGCAGCGTAGGCCCAGGGAACAATCAGCCCCAGCATTTT
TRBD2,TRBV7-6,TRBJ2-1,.,CASSLERGPYNEQFF,TGTGCCAGCAGCTTAGAGCGGGGCCCCTACAATGAGCAGTTCTTC
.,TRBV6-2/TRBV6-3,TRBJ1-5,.,CASSLVRVGQPQHF,TGTGCCAGCAGTTTGGTCAGGGTGGGGCAGCCCCAGCATTTT
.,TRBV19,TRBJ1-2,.,CASSISSRGLYGYTF,TGTGCCAGTAGTATAAGTAGCAGGGGATTATATGGCTACACCTTC
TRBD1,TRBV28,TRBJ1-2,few,CASTLTGYGYTF,TGTGCCAGCACTCTGACAGGGTATGGCTACACCTTC
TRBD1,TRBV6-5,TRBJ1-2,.,CASSSTGRSGYTF,TGTGCCAGCAGTTCGACAGGGAGAAGTGGCTACACCTTC
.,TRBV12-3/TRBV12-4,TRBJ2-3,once,CASSLLSTDTQYF,TGTGCCAGCAGCCTACTGAGCACAGATACGCAGTATTTT
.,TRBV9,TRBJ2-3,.,CASNGDNRATDTQYF,TGTGCCAGCAACGGGGACAATCGGGCCACAGATACGCAGTATTTT
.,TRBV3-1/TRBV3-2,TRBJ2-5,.,CASSHRRGQETQYF,TGTGCCAGCAGCCACCGGCGGGGTCAAGAGACCCAGTACTTC
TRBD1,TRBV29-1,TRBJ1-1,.,CSGDRGPEAFF,TGCAGCGGAGACAGGGGGCCCGAAGCTTTCTTT
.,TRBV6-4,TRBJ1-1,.,CASSERDMNTEAFF,TGTGCCAGCAGTGAACGGGATATGAACACTGAAGCTTTCTTT
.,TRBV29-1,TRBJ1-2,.,CSVEVAGVSYTF,TGCAGCGTTGAAGTTGCGGGGGTGAGCTACACCTTC
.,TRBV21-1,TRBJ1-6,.,CASSSPGTYDYNSPLHF,TGTGCCAGCAGCAGCCCCGGGACTTATGACTATAATTCACCCCTCCACTTT
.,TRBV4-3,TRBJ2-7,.,CASSQDGGGGYEQYF,TGCGCCAGCAGCCAAGATGGGGGAGGGGGCTACGAGCAGTACTTC
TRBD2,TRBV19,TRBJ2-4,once,CASRGLAGGLSKNIQYF,TGTGCCAGTAGAGGACTAGCGGGGGGGCTTTCCAAAAACATTCAGTACTTC
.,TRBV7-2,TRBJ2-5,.,CASSRSRETQYF,TGTGCCAGCAGCCGGAGTCGAGAGACCCAGTACTTC
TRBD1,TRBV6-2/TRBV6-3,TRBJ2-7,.,CASSYVGTGLYYEQYF,TGTGCCAGCAGTTACGTCGGGACAGGGCTATACTACGAGCAGTACTTC
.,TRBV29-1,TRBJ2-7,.,CSVGNGIAYGYEQYF,TGCAGCGTCGGAAACGGGATCGCCTACGGGTACGAGCAGTACTTC
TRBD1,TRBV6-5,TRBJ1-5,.,CASLQGSSNQPQHF,TGTGCCAGCCTACAGGGGTCTAGCAATCAGCCCCAGCATTTT
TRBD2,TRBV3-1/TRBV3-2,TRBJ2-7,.,CASSPLYAGVSSYEQYF,TGTGCCAGCAGCCCCCTTTACGCGGGGGTTAGCTCCTACGAGCAGTACTTC